This TCR beta chain stems from a study of T cell responses to AZD1222 COVID-19 vaccine. This clone was seen only once. The antigen remains undetermined. CDR1 and CDR2 (germline): MGHRA, YSYEKL. This CDR3 region has 17 residues. V dropped 3 bases and J dropped 3; count of bases not matched to a gene: 13. Sequenced by immunoSEQ multiplex PCR; TCRdb stores in-frame clones only, minus some. This sample has roughly 150,000 clones, with about 93% found just once. General study points: Baseline antibody screening turned up just a handful of seropositive AZD1222 recipients.

This clonotype was obtained from an adult in good health. The chain recombines TRBV4-1 with TRBJ2-7; 8 bases are shared with TRBD2. The specimen comprised peripheral blood, sampled on day 0 of AZD1222 vaccination. The CDR3 DNA reads TGCGCCAGCAGCCAGTCCCCCGGGGGGGAAAGAAGCTACGAGCAGTACTTC. Its protein is CASSQSPGGERSYEQYF.